Listed here are 19 T cell receptor beta chains from one sample, sequenced in a study of T cells in tuberculosis. The repertoire was sequenced with immunoSEQ multiplex PCR; TCRdb's copy has only in-frame clones and lacks some. The table has about 49,000 clones, more than 90% seen once; the top ten hold over 1.1%. The time point was: new active TB diagnosis, blood taken before or within 7 days of starting treatment. The sample here was PBMCs, taken at tuberculosis diagnosis. The receptor source for this set is an adult with tuberculosis.

V and J are TRBV30 and TRBJ2-2, with 8 bases fitting TRBD2. V lost 1 base, J lost 3 bases, and 1 base stayed unmatched. Germline V gene lookup returns CDR1 GTSNPN and CDR2 SVGIG (reference sequence). The CDR3 is 14 residues long. The CDR3 DNA reads TGTGCCTGGAGTGGACTAGCGCACACCGGGGAGCTGTTTTTT. This codes for CAWSGLAHTGELFF.

The V and J genes are TRBV30 and TRBJ2-7, with D perhaps matching TRBD1 (5 bases). CDR1 and CDR2 from the germline V gene are GTSNPN and SVGIG (reference sequence). The CDR3 has 15 residues. The V end was cut by 0 bases, the J end by 6 bases, with 18 bases between. The CDR3 nucleotides read TGTGCCTGGAGTGTACGTCGGCAGTTAAGGGGCGAGCAGTACTTC. As protein: CAWSVRRQLRGEQYF.

CDR3 nucleotides: TGTGCCAGTAGTAAAGGGACTAGCGCTTATAATGAGCAGTTCTTC. It specifies CASSKGTSAYNEQFF. The V and J genes are TRBV19 and TRBJ2-1, with 10 positions matching TRBD2. The CDR3 is made up of 15 amino acids. CDR1 LNHDA and CDR2 SQIVND come from the germline V gene (reference sequence). Losses at the gene ends were 4 bases for V and 7 bases for J; bases not matched to a gene: 7.

V and J are TRBV18 and TRBJ1-2; TRBD1 aligns across 7 bases. The CDR3 is made up of 15 amino acids. Unmatched junction bases numbered 8, after V lost 6 bases and J lost 1 base. Germline CDR1 and CDR2: KGHSH and LQKENI. The CDR3 protein is CASSPFGTDNYGYTF. CDR3 DNA: TGTGCCAGCTCCCCGTTCGGGACAGATAACTATGGCTACACCTTC. Supplemented by reference TRBV18 and TRBJ1-2, the full variable domain reads NAGVMQNPRHLVRRRGQEARLRCSPMKGHSHVYWYRQLPEEGLKFMVYLQKENIIDESGMPKERFSAEFPKEGPSILRIQQVVRGDSAAYFCASSPFGTDNYGYTFGSGTRLTVV.

This sequence joins TRBV30 and TRBJ2-1; 11 nucleotides match TRBD1. The V segment lost 2 bases and the J segment 5 bases; nucleotides outside the gene matches: 17. This CDR3 is 19 amino acids long. The germline CDR1 and CDR2 sequences are GTSNPN and SVGIG (reference sequence). The CDR3 protein is CAWSKWRTGGSPTNNEQFF. Written as DNA, the CDR3 is TGTGCCTGGAGTAAGTGGAGGACAGGGGGCAGCCCGACAAACAATGAGCAGTTCTTC.

The CDR3: CASRIAGTNPYNEQFF. DNA for the CDR3: TGTGCCAGCAGAATCGCGGGAACCAACCCCTACAATGAGCAGTTCTTC. The gene calls are TRBV27 and TRBJ2-1, with D possibly matching TRBD2 (6 bases). The CDR3 sequence is 16 residues long. The V end was cut by 6 bases, the J end by 2 bases, with 17 bases between. CDR1 is MNHEY and CDR2 is SMNVEV in the germline V gene (reference sequence).

The V call is TRBV10-3, the J call TRBJ1-2, with D possibly TRBD1 on 5 matching bases. CDR3 size: 14 residues. Germline V gives CDR1 ENHRY, CDR2 SYGVKD. V lost 2 bases and J 3 bases, leaving 10 bases between the germline ends. The chain's CDR3 is CAISEGPQDYGYTF. The CDR3 nucleotides read TGTGCCATCAGTGAGGGCCCACAGGACTATGGCTACACCTTC.

This chain joins TRBV19 and TRBJ2-1, with D possibly being TRBD2 (6 bases). CDR3 size: 14 residues. Germline V gene lookup returns CDR1 LNHDA and CDR2 SQIVND (reference sequence). The V end was cut by 7 bases, the J end by 0 bases, with 10 bases between. The CDR3 DNA follows: TGTGCCAGTACCGCGGGAAGCTCCTACAATGAGCAGTTCTTC. It translates to CASTAGSSYNEQFF.

This chain links TRBV5-1 with TRBJ2-7, with TRBD2 as a possible D gene (5 bases). V was trimmed by 2 bases and J by 5 bases, leaving 14 bases between them. This CDR3 has 14 residues. The germline V gene has CDR1 SGHRS and CDR2 YFSETQ. CDR3 nucleotides: TGCGCCAGCAGCTTACGGAAGCCGGAGGACGAGCAGTACTTC. This gives the protein CASSLRKPEDEQYF. Drawing the rest from reference TRBV5-1 and TRBJ2-7, the complete variable domain is KAGVTQTPRYLIKTRGQQVTLSCSPISGHRSVSWYQQTPGQGLQFLFEYFSETQRNKGNFPGRFSGRQFSNSRSEMNVSTLELGDSALYLCASSLRKPEDEQYFGPGTRLTVT.

The chain has TRBV7-8 and TRBJ2-5, with D perhaps matching TRBD1 (6 bases). V was trimmed by 3 bases and J by 4 bases, leaving 9 bases between them. CDR1 and CDR2 from the germline V gene are SGHVS and FQNEAQ. The CDR3 spans 13 residues. CDR3 residues: CASSFGGRETQYF. In DNA, the CDR3 is TGTGCCAGCAGCTTTGGGGGCCGAGAGACCCAGTACTTC.

This clone was seen a single time. The genes are TRBV5-4 and TRBJ1-1; 8 bases align to TRBD1. Per the germline V gene, CDR1 is SGHNT and CDR2 is YYREEE (reference sequence). Germline trimming cut 0 bases from V and 5 bases from J; bases unmatched to any gene: 3. CDR3 length: 14 residues. The CDR3 DNA follows: TGTGCCAGCAGCTTGGGACAGGGGAGGACTGAAGCTTTCTTT. This encodes CASSLGQGRTEAFF.

The V gene is TRBV29-1, the J gene TRBJ2-7; 7 positions agree with TRBD2. This CDR3 has 13 amino acids. V shed 5 bases, J shed 5 bases, and the junction held 9 bases outside the gene matches. Germline-derived CDR1 and CDR2 are SQVTM and ANQGSEA. CDR3 sequence: CSVRGGQSHEQYF. The CDR3 DNA is TGCAGCGTTCGGGGAGGGCAATCCCACGAGCAGTACTTC.

This clone was recorded only once. The gene calls are TRBV6-5 and TRBJ1-2, with D unclear. The CDR3 is 12 amino acids. Trimming shortened V by 6 bases and J by 4 bases, and 9 bases separated the two germline ends. CDR1 is MNHEY and CDR2 is SVGAGI in the germline V gene. CDR3 loop: CASSPGFYGYTF. The CDR3, as DNA: TGTGCCAGCAGCCCCGGGTTCTATGGCTACACCTTC.

J is TRBJ1-3 and V is TRBV28, with D possibly being TRBD1 (5 bases). Trimming shortened V by 5 bases and J by 8 bases, and 7 bases separated the two germline ends. CDR3 size: 11 residues. The germline gives CDR1 MDHEN, CDR2 SYDVKM. The CDR3 loop is CASSETDTIYF. In nucleotides, the CDR3 is TGTGCCAGCAGTGAGACAGACACCATATATTTT.

The rearrangement uses TRBV29-1 and TRBJ1-1, with a tentative D call TRBD1 (6 bases). V gave up 7 bases and J gave up 5 bases, with 14 bases separating them. The CDR3 contains 12 residues. The V gene's germline CDR1 is SQVTM and CDR2 ANQGSEA. The CDR3: CSADRSETEAFF. The CDR3 region has the DNA TGCAGCGCCGACAGGAGTGAAACTGAAGCTTTCTTT.

The chain links TRBV19 to TRBJ2-7; D not certain. This CDR3 is 14 amino acids long. Germline V CDR1 and CDR2: LNHDA, SQIVND (reference sequence). Trimming took off 6 bases at V and 2 bases at J, with 14 bases between the two ends. The CDR3 DNA reads as TGTGCCAGTAGCCCCTCCCCCACACCCTACGAGCAGTACTTC. Protein: CASSPSPTPYEQYF.

The genes are TRBV9 and TRBJ2-2; D is possibly TRBD1 (6 bases). Germline V gene sequence: CDR1 SGDLS, CDR2 YYNGEE. The CDR3 has 17 amino acids. V was shortened by 1 base and J by 0 bases, with 13 bases between the two germline ends. CDR3 sequence reads: CASSVLTGTTNTGELFF. DNA of the CDR3: TGTGCCAGCAGCGTACTCACCGGGACAACGAACACCGGGGAGCTGTTTTTT.

The chain carries TRBV18 and TRBJ1-4, with D perhaps TRBD1 (5 bases). The germline V gene has CDR1 KGHSH and CDR2 LQKENI. This CDR3 contains 14 residues. Trimming cost V 2 bases and J 1 base, with 5 bases left between them. CDR3 nucleotides: TGTGCCAGCTCACCAGGACAAACTAATGAAAAACTGTTTTTT. It encodes CASSPGQTNEKLFF. Supplemented by reference TRBV18 and TRBJ1-4, the full variable domain reads NAGVMQNPRHLVRRRGQEARLRCSPMKGHSHVYWYRQLPEEGLKFMVYLQKENIIDESGMPKERFSAEFPKEGPSILRIQQVVRGDSAAYFCASSPGQTNEKLFFGSGTQLSVL.

V usage is TRBV19 and J usage is TRBJ2-3; the match to TRBD2 covers 8 bases. The CDR3 contains 16 residues. Germline assignment: CDR1 LNHDA and CDR2 SQIVND (reference sequence). Unmatched junction bases numbered 12, after V lost 4 bases and J lost 6 bases. The CDR3 loop is CASSTMPGLGGDTQYF. The CDR3 DNA sequence: TGTGCCAGTAGTACGATGCCGGGACTAGGGGGGGATACGCAGTATTTT. Full variable domain (remainder filled in from reference TRBV19 and TRBJ2-3): DGGITQSPKYLFRKEGQNVTLSCEQNLNHDAMYWYRQDPGQGLRLIYYSQIVNDFQKGDIAEGYSVSREKKESFPLTVTSAQKNPTAFYLCASSTMPGLGGDTQYFGPGTRLTVL.